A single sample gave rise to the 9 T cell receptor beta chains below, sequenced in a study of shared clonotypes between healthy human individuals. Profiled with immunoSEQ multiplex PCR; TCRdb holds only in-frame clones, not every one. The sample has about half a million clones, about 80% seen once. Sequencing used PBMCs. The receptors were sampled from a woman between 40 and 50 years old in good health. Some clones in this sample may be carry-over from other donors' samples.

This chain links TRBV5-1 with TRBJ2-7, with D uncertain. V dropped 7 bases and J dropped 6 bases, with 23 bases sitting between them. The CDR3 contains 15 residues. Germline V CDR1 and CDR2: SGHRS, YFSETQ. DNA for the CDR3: TGCGCCAGCCGCTGGAGTATCTCTCTTTCGGCCGAGCAGTACTTC. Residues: CASRWSISLSAEQYF.

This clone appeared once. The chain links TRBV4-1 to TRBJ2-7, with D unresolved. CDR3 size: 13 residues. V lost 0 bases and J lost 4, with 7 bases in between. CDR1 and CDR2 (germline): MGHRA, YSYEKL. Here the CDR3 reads CASSQDLLYEQYF. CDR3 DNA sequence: TGCGCCAGCAGCCAAGACCTCCTATACGAGCAGTACTTC.

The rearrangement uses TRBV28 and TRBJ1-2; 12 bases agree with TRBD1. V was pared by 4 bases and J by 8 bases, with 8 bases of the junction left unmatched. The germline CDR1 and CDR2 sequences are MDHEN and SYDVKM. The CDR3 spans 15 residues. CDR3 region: CASSSSRDRGQGYTF. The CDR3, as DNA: TGTGCCAGCAGTTCGTCCCGGGACAGGGGGCAGGGCTACACCTTC.

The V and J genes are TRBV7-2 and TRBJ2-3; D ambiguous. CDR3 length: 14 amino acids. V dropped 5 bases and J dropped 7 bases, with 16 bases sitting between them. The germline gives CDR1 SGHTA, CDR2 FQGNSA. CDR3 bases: TGTGCCAGCAGCGGGATGCAGGTCATGAATACGCAGTATTTT. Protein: CASSGMQVMNTQYF.

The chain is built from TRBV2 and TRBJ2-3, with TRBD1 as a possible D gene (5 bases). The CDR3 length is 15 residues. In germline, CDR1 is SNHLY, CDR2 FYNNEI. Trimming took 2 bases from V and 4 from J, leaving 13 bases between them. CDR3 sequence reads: CASSENGQGADTQYF. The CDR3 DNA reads TGTGCCAGCAGTGAAAACGGGCAGGGCGCAGATACGCAGTATTTT.

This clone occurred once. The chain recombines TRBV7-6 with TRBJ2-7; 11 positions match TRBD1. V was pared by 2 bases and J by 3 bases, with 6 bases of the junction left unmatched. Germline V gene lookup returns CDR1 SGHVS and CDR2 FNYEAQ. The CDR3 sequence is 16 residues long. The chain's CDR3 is CASSLLGGTGGYEQYF. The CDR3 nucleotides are TGTGCCAGCAGCTTACTGGGAGGGACAGGGGGCTACGAGCAGTACTTC.

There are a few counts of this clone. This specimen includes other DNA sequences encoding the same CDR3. The CDR3 sequence is CAWSPPTDTQYF. CDR3 in DNA: TGTGCCTGGAGTCCTCCCACAGATACGCAGTATTTT. V usage is TRBV30 and J usage is TRBJ2-3; D is uncertain. Trimming shortened V by 2 bases and J by 2 bases, and 5 bases separated the two germline ends. The germline gives CDR1 GTSNPN, CDR2 SVGIG (reference sequence). This CDR3 contains 12 residues.

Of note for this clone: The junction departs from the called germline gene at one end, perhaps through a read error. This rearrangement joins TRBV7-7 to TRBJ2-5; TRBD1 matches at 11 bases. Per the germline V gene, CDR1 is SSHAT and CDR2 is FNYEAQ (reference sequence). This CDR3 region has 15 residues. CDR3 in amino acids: CASSLAGTGGETQYF. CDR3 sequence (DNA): TGTGCTAGCAGCTTAGCTGGGACAGGGGGAGAGACCCAGTACTTC.

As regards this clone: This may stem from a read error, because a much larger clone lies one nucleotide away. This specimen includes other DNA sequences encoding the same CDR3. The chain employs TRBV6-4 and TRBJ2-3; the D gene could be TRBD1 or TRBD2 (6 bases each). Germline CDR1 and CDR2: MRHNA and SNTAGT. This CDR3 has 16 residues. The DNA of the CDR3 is TGTGCCAGCAGTGACTCGAGGGGGGCCGGCTCAGATACACAGTATTTT. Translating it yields CASSDSRGAGSDTQYF.